This T cell receptor (beta chain) was observed in a study of blood T cells in healthy people across ages. The use of a sample-barcoded 5' primer and a J-beta primer mix characterized a second PCR of about 7 to 12 cycles. TCRdb used MiXCR to reprocess the 5' RACE reads, holding one entry per CDR3 protein. This sample has some 790,000 distinct CDR3 sequences; more than 25% occur once, and the top ten carry roughly 17%. CDR1 SQVTM and CDR2 ANQGSEA come from the germline V gene. The trim removed 4 bases at V and 5 bases at J, leaving 12 bases unmatched. This CDR3 spans 15 amino acids. Material: blood. This receptor was identified in a woman older than 75 in good health. This chain links TRBV29-1 with TRBJ2-5; 8 positions agree with TRBD2. The CDR3 nucleotides read TGCAGCGTTGGAGGGCTGGCGGGAGGACGGGAGACCCAGTACTTC. Its translation: CSVGGLAGGRETQYF.